Below, 6 T cell receptor beta chains from the same sample are listed, as sequenced in a study of identical twins. Using its own MiXCR run on the 5' RACE reads, TCRdb lists one record per CDR3 protein. The data show approximately 280,000 distinct CDR3 sequences, about 8.3% seen once. This sample also belongs to another study, concerning yellow fever vaccine responses in identical twins.

The sequenced sample was memory (CD45RO+) T cells sorted from blood. These receptors were taken from a woman in her late teens or twenties in good health.

In its sample, this clonotype was seen many times. V and J are TRBV5-5 and TRBJ1-6; 9 positions agree with TRBD1. Germline CDR1 is SGHKS and CDR2 is YYEKEE (reference sequence). The CDR3 spans 15 residues. V shed 2 bases and J 9 bases; nucleotides not matched to a gene: 6. CDR3 region: CASSFVDRGGSPLHF. The CDR3 DNA reads TGTGCCAGCAGCTTTGTGGACAGGGGTGGTTCACCCCTCCACTTT.

The chain has TRBV7-2 and TRBJ1-3, with 7 bases lining up with TRBD1. CDR1 SGHTA and CDR2 FQGNSA come from the germline V gene. The CDR3 spans 15 residues. With 6 bases clipped from V and 0 bases from J, the junction kept 5 bases outside the gene matches. This chain's CDR3 is CASSDRVSSGNTIYF. The CDR3 DNA reads TGTGCCAGCAGTGACAGGGTGAGCTCTGGAAACACCATATATTTT.

V and J are TRBV19 and TRBJ2-7, with TRBD1 matching 8 bases. CDR1 is LNHDA and CDR2 is SQIVND in the germline V gene (reference sequence). J gave up 4 bases and V 5 bases, and 4 bases lay outside the gene matches. The CDR3 covers 13 residues. The CDR3 here is CASSQRTGYEQYV. The CDR3 region has the DNA TGTGCCAGTAGTCAGAGGACAGGGTACGAGCAGTACGTC.

This clonotype showed up many times. The rearrangement links TRBV6-6 to TRBJ1-2; TRBD1 might be the D (5 bases). CDR1 is MNHNY and CDR2 is SVGAGI in the germline V gene (reference sequence). Trimming left V 3 bases short and J 6 bases short, with 11 bases between. CDR3 length: 13 residues. CDR3 DNA: TGTGCCAGCAGTTATTCAATCAGGGATGGCTACACCTTC. It codes for CASSYSIRDGYTF.

The chain joins TRBV2 to TRBJ2-5; 7 bases match TRBD1. Germline values: CDR1 SNHLY, CDR2 FYNNEI. The CDR3 has 13 amino acids. V gave up 9 bases and J gave up 5 bases; unmatched junction bases: 9. DNA for the CDR3: TGTGCCAGGGGACAGTTAGGTCACGAGACCCAGTACTTC. It specifies CARGQLGHETQYF.

This chain joins TRBV6-4 and TRBJ1-1; D gene uncertain. Trimming took 0 bases from V and 5 from J, leaving 7 bases between them. The germline gives CDR1 MRHNA, CDR2 SNTAGT. The CDR3 spans 13 residues. DNA of the CDR3: TGTGCCAGCAGTGACTCGGGAGAAACTGAAGCTTTCTTT. The encoded protein is CASSDSGETEAFF.